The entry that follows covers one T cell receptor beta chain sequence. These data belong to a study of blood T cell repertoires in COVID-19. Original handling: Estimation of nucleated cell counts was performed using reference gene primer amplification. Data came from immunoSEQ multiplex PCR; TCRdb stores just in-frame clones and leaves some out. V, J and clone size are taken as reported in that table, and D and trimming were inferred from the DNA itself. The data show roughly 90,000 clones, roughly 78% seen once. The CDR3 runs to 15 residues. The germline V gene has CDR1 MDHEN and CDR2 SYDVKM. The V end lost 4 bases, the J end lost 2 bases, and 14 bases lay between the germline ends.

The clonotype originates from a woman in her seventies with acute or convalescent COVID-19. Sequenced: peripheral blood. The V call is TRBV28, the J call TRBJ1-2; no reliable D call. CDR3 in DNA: TGTGCCAGCAGTTCGACGGGTAGTGGGAACTATGGCTACACCTTC. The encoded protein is CASSSTGSGNYGYTF.